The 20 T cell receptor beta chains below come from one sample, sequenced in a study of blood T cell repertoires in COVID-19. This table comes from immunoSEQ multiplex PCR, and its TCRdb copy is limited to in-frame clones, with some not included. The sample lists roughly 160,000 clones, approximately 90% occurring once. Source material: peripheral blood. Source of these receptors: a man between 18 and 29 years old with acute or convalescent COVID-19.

CDR3 residues: CASSAENTEAFF. The CDR3, as DNA: TGTGCCAGCAGTGCAGAGAACACTGAAGCTTTCTTT. The chain employs TRBV2 and TRBJ1-1; D is undetermined. CDR3 length equals 12 residues. Between the trimmed V and J ends, which lost 4 bases and 1 base, there was a span of 4 bases. CDR1 and CDR2 from the germline V gene are SNHLY and FYNNEI.

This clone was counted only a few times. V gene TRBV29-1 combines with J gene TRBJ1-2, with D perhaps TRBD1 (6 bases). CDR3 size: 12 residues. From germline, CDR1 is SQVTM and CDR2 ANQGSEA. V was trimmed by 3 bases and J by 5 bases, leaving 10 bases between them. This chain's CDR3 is CSVERQGYGYTF. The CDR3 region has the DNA TGCAGCGTTGAGAGGCAGGGGTATGGCTACACCTTC.

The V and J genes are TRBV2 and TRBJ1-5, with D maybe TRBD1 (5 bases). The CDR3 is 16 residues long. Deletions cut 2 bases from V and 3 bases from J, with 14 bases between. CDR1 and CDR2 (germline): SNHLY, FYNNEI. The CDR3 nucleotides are TGTGCCAGCAGTGAATCGCTGAGCGGGACCAATCAGCCCCAGCATTTT. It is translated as CASSESLSGTNQPQHF.

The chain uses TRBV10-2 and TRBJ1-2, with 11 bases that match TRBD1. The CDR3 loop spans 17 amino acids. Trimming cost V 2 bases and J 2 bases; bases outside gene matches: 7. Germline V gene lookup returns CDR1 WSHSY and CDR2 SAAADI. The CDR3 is CASSEPGQGAPNYGYTF. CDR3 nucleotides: TGCGCCAGCAGTGAGCCAGGACAGGGGGCGCCGAACTATGGCTACACCTTC.

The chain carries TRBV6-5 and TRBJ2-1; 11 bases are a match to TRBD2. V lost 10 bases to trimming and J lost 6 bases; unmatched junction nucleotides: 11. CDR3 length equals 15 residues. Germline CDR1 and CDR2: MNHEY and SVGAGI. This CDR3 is CATRGRGTSGNEQFF. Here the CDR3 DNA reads TGTGCCACCCGGGGCCGCGGGACTAGCGGCAATGAGCAGTTCTTC.

The CDR3 region is CASSLGGLNTEAFF. DNA of the CDR3: TGTGCCAGCTCTTTGGGGGGTTTGAACACTGAAGCTTTCTTT. The V call is TRBV14, the J call TRBJ1-1; D perhaps matches TRBD1 (5 bases). V was cut by 8 bases and J by 0 bases, with 13 bases left in between. CDR1 and CDR2 from the germline V gene are SGHDN and FVKESK. CDR3 size: 14 residues.

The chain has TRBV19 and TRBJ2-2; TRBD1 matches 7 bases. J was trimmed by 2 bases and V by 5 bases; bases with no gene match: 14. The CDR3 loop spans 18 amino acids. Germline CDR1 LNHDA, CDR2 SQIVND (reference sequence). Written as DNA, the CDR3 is TGTGCCAGTAGTGGGGGCCCGCCGGACAGGATAAACACCGGGGAGCTGTTTTTT. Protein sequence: CASSGGPPDRINTGELFF.

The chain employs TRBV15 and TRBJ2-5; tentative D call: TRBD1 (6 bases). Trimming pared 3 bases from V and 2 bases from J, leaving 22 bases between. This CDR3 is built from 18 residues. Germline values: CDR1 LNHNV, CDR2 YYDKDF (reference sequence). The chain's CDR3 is CATSSSAQWQGRQETQYF. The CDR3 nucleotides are TGTGCCACCAGCAGTTCGGCACAGTGGCAGGGGAGACAAGAGACCCAGTACTTC.

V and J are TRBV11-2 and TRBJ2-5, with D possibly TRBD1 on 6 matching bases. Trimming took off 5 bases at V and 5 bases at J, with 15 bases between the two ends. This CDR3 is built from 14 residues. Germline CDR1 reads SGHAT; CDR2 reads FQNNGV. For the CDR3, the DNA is TGTGCCAGCAGCCCACTACAGGGAATGGAGACCCAGTACTTC. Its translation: CASSPLQGMETQYF.

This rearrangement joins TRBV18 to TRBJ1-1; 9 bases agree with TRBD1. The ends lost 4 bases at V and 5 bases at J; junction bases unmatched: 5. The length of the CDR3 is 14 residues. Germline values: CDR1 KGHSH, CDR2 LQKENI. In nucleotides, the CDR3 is TGTGCCAGCTCACGCGATGGGACAGGGACTGAAGCTTTCTTT. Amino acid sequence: CASSRDGTGTEAFF.

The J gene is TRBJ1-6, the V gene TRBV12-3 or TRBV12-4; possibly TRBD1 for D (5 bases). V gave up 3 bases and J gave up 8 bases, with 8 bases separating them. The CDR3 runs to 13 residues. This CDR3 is CASSFKQDSPLHF. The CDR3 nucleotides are TGTGCCAGCAGTTTCAAACAGGATTCACCCCTCCACTTT.

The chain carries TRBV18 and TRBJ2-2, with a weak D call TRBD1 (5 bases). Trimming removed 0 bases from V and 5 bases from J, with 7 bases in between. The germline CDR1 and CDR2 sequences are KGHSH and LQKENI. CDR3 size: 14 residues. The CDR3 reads CASSPPGRTGELFF. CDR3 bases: TGTGCCAGCTCACCACCGGGGCGGACCGGGGAGCTGTTTTTT. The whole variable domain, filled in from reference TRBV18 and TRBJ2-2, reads NAGVMQNPRHLVRRRGQEARLRCSPMKGHSHVYWYRQLPEEGLKFMVYLQKENIIDESGMPKERFSAEFPKEGPSILRIQQVVRGDSAAYFCASSPPGRTGELFFGEGSRLTVL.

CDR3 sequence: CASSPEAVSEKLFF. In DNA form, the CDR3 reads TGTGCCAGCTCACCGGAGGCAGTATCTGAAAAACTGTTTTTT. V usage is TRBV18 and J usage is TRBJ1-4; D not resolved. Trimming took 3 bases from V and 7 from J, leaving 12 bases between them. The CDR3 runs 14 residues. Germline V gene sequence: CDR1 KGHSH, CDR2 LQKENI.

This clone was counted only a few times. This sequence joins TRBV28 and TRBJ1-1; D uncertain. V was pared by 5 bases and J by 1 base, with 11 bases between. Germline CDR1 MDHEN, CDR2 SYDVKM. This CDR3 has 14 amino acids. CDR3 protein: CASSPLTGNTEAFF. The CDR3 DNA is TGTGCCAGCAGTCCTCTGACGGGGAACACTGAAGCTTTCTTT.

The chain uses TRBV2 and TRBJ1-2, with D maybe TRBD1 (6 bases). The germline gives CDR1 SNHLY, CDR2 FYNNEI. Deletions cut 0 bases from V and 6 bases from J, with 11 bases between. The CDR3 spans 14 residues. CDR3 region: CASSEAGGLDGYTF. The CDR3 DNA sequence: TGTGCCAGCAGTGAAGCAGGGGGTCTCGATGGCTACACCTTC.

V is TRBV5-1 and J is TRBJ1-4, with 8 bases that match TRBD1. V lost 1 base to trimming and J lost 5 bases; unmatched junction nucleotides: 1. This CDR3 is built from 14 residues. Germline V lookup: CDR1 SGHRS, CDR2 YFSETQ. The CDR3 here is CASSLQGANEKLFF. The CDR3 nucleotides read TGCGCCAGCAGCTTGCAGGGGGCGAATGAAAAACTGTTTTTT.

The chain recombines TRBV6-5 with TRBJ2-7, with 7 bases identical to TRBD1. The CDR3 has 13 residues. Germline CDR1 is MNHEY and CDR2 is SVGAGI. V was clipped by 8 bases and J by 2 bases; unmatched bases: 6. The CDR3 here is CASWGQSTYEQYF. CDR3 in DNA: TGTGCCAGCTGGGGACAGTCAACCTACGAGCAGTACTTC.

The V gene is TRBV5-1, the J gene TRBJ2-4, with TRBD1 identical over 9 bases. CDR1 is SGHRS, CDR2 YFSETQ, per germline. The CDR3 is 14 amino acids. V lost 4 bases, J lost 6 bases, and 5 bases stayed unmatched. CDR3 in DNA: TGCGCCAGCAGCCCGGGACAGGGAGGAAACATTCAGTACTTC. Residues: CASSPGQGGNIQYF.

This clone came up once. CDR3 sequence reads: CASSATGGGNSPLHF. The DNA for the CDR3 is TGCGCCAGCAGCGCCACAGGGGGAGGCAATTCACCCCTCCACTTT. The chain links TRBV5-1 to TRBJ1-6, with 8 bases fitting TRBD1. The CDR3 loop spans 15 amino acids. Per the germline V gene, CDR1 is SGHRS and CDR2 is YFSETQ. V trimming: 4 bases; J trimming: 7 bases; junction bases outside the gene matches: 7.

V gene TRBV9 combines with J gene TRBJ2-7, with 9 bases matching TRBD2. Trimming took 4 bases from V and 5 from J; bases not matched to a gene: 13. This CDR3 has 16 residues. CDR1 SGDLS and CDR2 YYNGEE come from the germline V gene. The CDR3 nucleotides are TGTGCCAGCAGCCGCGAGGCGGGAGGGCCTAGGGACGAGCAGTACTTC. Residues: CASSREAGGPRDEQYF.